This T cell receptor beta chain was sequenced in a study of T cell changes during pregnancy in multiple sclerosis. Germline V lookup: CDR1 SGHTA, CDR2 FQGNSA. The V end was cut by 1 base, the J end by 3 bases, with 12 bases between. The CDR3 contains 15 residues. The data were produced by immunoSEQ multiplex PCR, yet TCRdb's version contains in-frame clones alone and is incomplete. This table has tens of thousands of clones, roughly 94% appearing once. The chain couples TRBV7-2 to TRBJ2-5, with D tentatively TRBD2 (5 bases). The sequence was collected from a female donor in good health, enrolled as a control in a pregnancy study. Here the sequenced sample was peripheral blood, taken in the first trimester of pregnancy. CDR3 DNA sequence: TGTGCCAGCAGCTTAGTAATCGGGGTCGAAGAGACCCAGTACTTC. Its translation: CASSLVIGVEETQYF.